This TCR beta chain was sequenced in a study of cytomegalovirus exposure and HLA in healthy donors. This clone was recorded once. The antigen remains undetermined. Whole-study findings and limits: An assumption of roughly uniform sequencing depth across donors underlay the presence/absence analyses. HLA-A and HLA-B allele assignments for most subjects were reportedly predicted accurately using TCR beta sequences. Earlier analysis found most TCR beta V segments productive about 87% or about 30% of the time.

This CDR3 spans 17 amino acids. V was clipped by 2 bases and J by 3 bases; unmatched bases: 10. The germline gives CDR1 SGHTA, CDR2 FQGNSA. Vbeta (60) and Jbeta (13) primers were used in the PCR. TCRdb's table, derived via immunoSEQ multiplex PCR, lists solely in-frame clones and lacks some. Of roughly 220,000 clones listed, roughly 80% were seen once; the top ten hold 2.9%. The clonotype was recovered from a man aged 25 to 45 in good health and CMV-seronegative. Sequencing was done on a sample of PBMCs. V usage is TRBV7-2 and J usage is TRBJ1-5, with TRBD1 matching 7 bases. The CDR3 nucleotides read TGTGCCAGCAGCTTATTCCCGGCAGGGGGTTACAATCAGCCCCAGCATTTT. Translation gives CASSLFPAGGYNQPQHF. Drawing the rest from reference TRBV7-2 and TRBJ1-5, the complete variable domain is GAGVSQSPSNKVTEKGKDVELRCDPISGHTALYWYRQSLGQGLEFLIYFQGNSAPDKSGLPSDRFSAERTGGSVSTLTIQRTQQEDSAVYLCASSLFPAGGYNQPQHFGDGTRLSIL.